This T cell receptor (beta chain) originates from a study of T cell repertoires in cytomegalovirus infection. As for the study in general: Public TCR beta signatures marked donors with CMV infection and the matching HLA. Study findings and constraints: HLA-C-restricted CMV clonotypes gave the most frequent clonotype in two of eight donors.

The CDR3 extends over 11 amino acids. The V and J ends lost 7 bases and 8 bases respectively, with 11 bases between them. TCRdb itself ran the reads through MiXCR, one entry per CDR3 protein. Among 400,000 or so distinct CDR3 sequences listed, under 40% were seen once. A note on this clonotype: What it recognizes is unknown.

The sequence came from a human donor in good health (CMV status not recorded). Some clones in this sample may be carry-over from other donors' samples. The V gene is TRBV12-3 or TRBV12-4, the J gene TRBJ1-1; D is unresolved. Sequenced material: PBMCs. The CDR3 DNA reads as TGTGCCAGCACTATAAACGGAGAAGCTTTCTTT. It codes for CASTINGEAFF.